Below are 25 T cell receptor beta chains sequenced from a single sample in a study of shared clonotypes between healthy human individuals. Clones were sequenced by immunoSEQ multiplex PCR, and TCRdb holds only the in-frame ones, with some missing. Of roughly 2,300,000 clones in the sample, around 90% were seen once. Sequenced input: naive CD4+ T cells from PBMCs. Subset indicated: CD45RA+ positively selected. The receptors here all came from a man aged 18 to 35 in good health. Some clones in this sample may be carry-over from other donors' samples.

The chain joins TRBV6-1 to TRBJ2-7, with D possibly TRBD2 on 7 matching bases. From germline, CDR1 is MNHNS and CDR2 SASEGT. Trimming removed 4 bases at V and 1 base at J, with 20 bases between. This CDR3 region has 17 residues. CDR3 nucleotide sequence: TGTGCCAGCAGTGCTTTGAAGGGGGGAGCGGGATCCTACGAGCAGTACTTC. Amino acid sequence: CASSALKGGAGSYEQYF.

The rearrangement uses TRBV6-1 and TRBJ2-5; D not certain. The V end lost 6 bases, the J end lost 2 bases, and 4 bases lay between the germline ends. CDR3 size: 11 residues. CDR1 and CDR2 from the germline V gene are MNHNS and SASEGT. CDR3 coding DNA: TGTGCCAGCAGCCTTCAAGAGACCCAGTACTTC. This gives the protein CASSLQETQYF.

The gene calls are TRBV7-9 and TRBJ2-7; 8 nucleotides line up with TRBD2. V was pared by 1 base and J by 9 bases, with 2 bases of the junction left unmatched. CDR3 length equals 12 residues. Germline CDR1 is SEHNR and CDR2 is FQNEAQ (reference sequence). The CDR3 spells CASSLGSGGQYF. CDR3 in DNA: TGTGCCAGCAGCTTAGGGAGCGGGGGGCAGTACTTC.

The chain carries TRBV7-2 and TRBJ2-1; D is perhaps TRBD1 (6 bases). Trimming took 5 bases from V and 3 from J, leaving 11 bases between them. The germline gives CDR1 SGHTA, CDR2 FQGNSA. CDR3 length equals 14 residues. The CDR3 protein is CASSPQGIYNEQFF. CDR3 sequence (DNA): TGTGCCAGCAGCCCCCAGGGGATCTACAATGAGCAGTTCTTC.

This clone was recorded a few times. The rearrangement joins TRBV6-5 to TRBJ1-1, with no clear D. Trimming shortened V by 5 bases and J by 0 bases, and 10 bases separated the two germline ends. The germline V gene encodes CDR1 MNHEY and CDR2 SVGAGI. This CDR3 comprises 14 residues. CDR3 sequence: CASSGKWVNTEAFF. Written as DNA, the CDR3 is TGTGCCAGCAGTGGCAAATGGGTGAACACTGAAGCTTTCTTT.

This clone was seen once. This sequence joins TRBV7-2 and TRBJ1-1; D is undetermined. The length of the CDR3 is 15 residues. Germline V gives CDR1 SGHTA, CDR2 FQGNSA. V lost 3 bases to trimming and J lost 4 bases, with 15 bases between them. The CDR3: CASSFRARQATEAFF. In DNA, the CDR3 is TGTGCCAGCAGCTTCCGGGCTCGCCAGGCCACTGAAGCTTTCTTT. The full variable domain, completed using reference TRBV7-2 and TRBJ1-1, is GAGVSQSPSNKVTEKGKDVELRCDPISGHTALYWYRQSLGQGLEFLIYFQGNSAPDKSGLPSDRFSAERTGGSVSTLTIQRTQQEDSAVYLCASSFRARQATEAFFGQGTRLTVV.

The chain has TRBV4-1 and TRBJ1-2, with 11 bases matching TRBD1. CDR1 is MGHRA, CDR2 YSYEKL, per germline. J gave up 7 bases and V 0 bases, and 10 bases lay outside the gene matches. The CDR3 length is 17 residues. The CDR3 is CASSQDADRGRVSGYTF. In DNA, the CDR3 is TGCGCCAGCAGCCAAGATGCGGACAGGGGGCGGGTGTCTGGCTACACCTTC.

For this clone: The junction differs from germline at one of its ends, possibly a read error. This chain connects TRBV5-1 to TRBJ2-1; TRBD1 might be the D (5 bases). CDR1 is SGHRS, CDR2 YFSETQ, per germline. The CDR3 spans 14 residues. The DNA for the CDR3 is TGCGCCAGCAGCCCGACAGTATCCTGCAATGAGCAGTTCTTC. Residues: CASSPTVSCNEQFF.

This chain uses TRBV4-1 with TRBJ2-7, with 9 bases identical to TRBD1. The CDR3 has 17 amino acids. Trimming cost V 1 base and J 2 bases; bases outside gene matches: 9. Per the germline V gene, CDR1 is MGHRA and CDR2 is YSYEKL. The CDR3, as DNA: TGCGCCAGCAGCCAAGTCCCCGGGACAGGGTATACCTACGAGCAGTACTTC. Amino acids: CASSQVPGTGYTYEQYF.

This clone was picked up a small number of times. The V and J genes are TRBV29-1 and TRBJ1-1, with a weak D call TRBD1 (6 bases). V was trimmed by 6 bases and J by 4 bases, leaving 15 bases between them. CDR1 SQVTM and CDR2 ANQGSEA come from the germline V gene. The CDR3 is made up of 13 amino acids. CDR3: CSVATGLATEAFF. CDR3 nucleotide sequence: TGCAGCGTCGCAACAGGGTTAGCCACTGAAGCTTTCTTT.

V usage is TRBV9 and J usage is TRBJ1-3; no reliable D call. Trimming shortened V by 1 base and J by 2 bases, and 10 bases separated the two germline ends. This CDR3 is 15 amino acids long. The V gene's germline CDR1 is SGDLS and CDR2 YYNGEE. The CDR3 loop is CASSVNLGTGNTIYF. The CDR3 region has the DNA TGTGCCAGCAGCGTAAATCTGGGCACTGGAAACACCATATATTTT.

V gene TRBV10-2 combines with J gene TRBJ2-3; 10 positions agree with TRBD2. The CDR3 consists of 16 residues. Germline assignment: CDR1 WSHSY and CDR2 SAAADI. The junction had 9 bases not matched to a gene; V was cut back by 5 bases and J by 4 bases. CDR3 residues: CASSPGAAGGSDTQYF. The CDR3 DNA is TGCGCCAGCAGTCCTGGGGCAGCGGGAGGGTCAGATACGCAGTATTTT.

The chain joins TRBV30 to TRBJ2-7; a weak D match, TRBD2 (5 bases). The V gene lost 5 bases and the J gene lost 7 bases, with 15 bases spanning the gap. There are 12 residues in the CDR3. CDR1 is GTSNPN, CDR2 SVGIG, per germline (reference sequence). The CDR3 protein is CAWSHSTGEQYF. The CDR3 coding sequence is TGTGCCTGGTCCCACAGTACGGGGGAGCAGTACTTC.

J is TRBJ1-1 and V is TRBV25-1; no reliable D call. V lost 6 bases and J lost 5, with 13 bases in between. Germline V gene data show CDR1 as MGHDK and CDR2 as SYGVNS. The CDR3 consists of 13 residues. The CDR3 loop reads CASRTFLATEAFF. The CDR3 DNA is TGTGCCAGCAGGACTTTTTTGGCTACTGAAGCTTTCTTT.

V and J are TRBV28 and TRBJ1-5; the D is unclear. Germline-derived CDR1 and CDR2 are MDHEN and SYDVKM. The CDR3 has 15 residues. Trimming took off 6 bases at V and 2 bases at J, with 14 bases between the two ends. CDR3 bases: TGTGCCAGCAGGCCCCTTGAGGGTCGCAATCAGCCCCAGCATTTT. It yields the protein CASRPLEGRNQPQHF.

As for this clone: Other DNA sequences in the same sample also yield this CDR3. The chain has TRBV11-2 and TRBJ1-3; D remains unclear. The germline V and J ends were trimmed by 1 base and 0 bases, with 4 bases remaining between them. Germline loops: CDR1 SGHAT, CDR2 FQNNGV. CDR3 length: 14 residues. For the CDR3, the DNA is TGTGCCAGCAGCTTAGGAATCTCTGGAAACACCATATATTTT. This encodes CASSLGISGNTIYF.

The gene calls are TRBV11-1 and TRBJ2-7, with D unclear. The CDR3 consists of 12 residues. The V gene's germline CDR1 is SGHAT and CDR2 FQDESV (reference sequence). V was cut by 2 bases and J by 2 bases, with 4 bases left in between. CDR3 protein: CASSLTTYEQYF. CDR3 nucleotide sequence: TGTGCCAGCAGCTTAACGACCTACGAGCAGTACTTC. The full variable domain, in which reference TRBV11-1 and TRBJ2-7 provide the parts outside the CDR3, is EAEVAQSPRYKITEKSQAVAFWCDPISGHATLYWYRQILGQGPELLVQFQDESVVDDSQLPKDRFSAERLKGVDSTLKIQPAELGDSAMYLCASSLTTYEQYFGPGTRLTVT.

The chain uses TRBV27 and TRBJ2-7; 9 bases match TRBD2. The CDR3 totals 17 residues. V gave up 2 bases and J gave up 2 bases; unmatched junction bases: 10. CDR1 is MNHEY and CDR2 is SMNVEV in the germline V gene (reference sequence). DNA of the CDR3: TGTGCCAGCAGTTTAAGGGGGTCCGGGACTAGCCCCTACGAGCAGTACTTC. It codes for CASSLRGSGTSPYEQYF.

This clone was detected once. The V gene is TRBV5-6, the J gene TRBJ1-2; D not resolved. Trimming stripped 5 bases from V and 4 bases from J, with 9 bases between. This CDR3 has 12 amino acids. Per germline, CDR1 SGHDT and CDR2 YYEEEE. The CDR3 protein is CASRTPPYGYTF. The CDR3 nucleotides read TGTGCCAGCAGGACTCCCCCCTATGGCTACACCTTC.

DNA for the CDR3: TGTGCCAGCAGTGGACTAGCGGGAGCTGGAGATACGCAGTATTTT. Its protein is CASSGLAGAGDTQYF. The chain recombines TRBV2 with TRBJ2-3; TRBD2 matches 12 bases. CDR3 size: 15 residues. The ends lost 4 bases at V and 5 bases at J; junction bases unmatched: 4. Germline assignment: CDR1 SNHLY and CDR2 FYNNEI.

The chain carries TRBV27 and TRBJ1-4; 8 bases line up with TRBD1. Germline V gene lookup returns CDR1 MNHEY and CDR2 SMNVEV (reference sequence). V trimming: 6 bases; J trimming: 8 bases; junction bases outside the gene matches: 11. This CDR3 comprises 15 residues. CDR3 nucleotides: TGTGCCAGCAGAAATCAGGGGGCAGGCGGCGAAAAACTGTTTTTT. This codes for CASRNQGAGGEKLFF.

The chain joins TRBV5-1 to TRBJ2-1, with 8 positions matching TRBD1. V lost 5 bases and J lost 9; bases outside the gene matches: 7. Germline assignment: CDR1 SGHRS and CDR2 YFSETQ. The CDR3 length is 13 residues. The CDR3 loop reads CASRDRGEGEQFF. CDR3 nucleotides: TGCGCCAGCAGAGACAGGGGAGAGGGTGAGCAGTTCTTC.

Worth noting for this clone: Other nucleotide sequences in the sample specify the same CDR3. V gene TRBV9 combines with J gene TRBJ2-3; 10 positions match TRBD2. The germline gives CDR1 SGDLS, CDR2 YYNGEE. The CDR3 has 17 amino acids. With V trimmed by 0 bases and J by 3 bases, 7 bases remained unmatched. CDR3 sequence: CASSVGLAGAGTDTQYF. For the CDR3, the DNA is TGTGCCAGCAGCGTAGGTCTAGCGGGAGCCGGGACAGATACGCAGTATTTT.

Regarding this clone: Other DNA sequences in the sample encode the same CDR3. The chain links TRBV28 to TRBJ1-5; D is unresolved. In germline, CDR1 is MDHEN, CDR2 SYDVKM. Trimming removed 6 bases from V and 0 bases from J, with 6 bases in between. The CDR3 contains 13 residues. This CDR3 reads CASRTRSNQPQHF. The CDR3 region has the DNA TGTGCCAGCAGAACCCGTAGCAATCAGCCCCAGCATTTT.

DNA for the CDR3: TGCGCCAGCAGCCAAGCGAGCGGGACCCACAATGAGCAGTTCTTC. Translated: CASSQASGTHNEQFF. The chain combines TRBV4-3 with TRBJ2-1; 7 positions agree with TRBD2. The CDR3 consists of 15 residues. The junction had 5 bases not matched to a gene; V was cut back by 1 base and J by 5 bases. Germline CDR1 is LGHNA and CDR2 is YSLEER.